This TCR beta chain is from a study of identical twins. This clonotype has only a few counts. The V segment lost 6 bases and the J segment 4 bases; nucleotides outside the gene matches: 7. The CDR3 covers 14 residues. The germline V gene has CDR1 SNHLY and CDR2 FYNNEI. TCRdb reprocessed the 5' RACE reads via MiXCR and lists one record per CDR3 protein. Here the sample spans 450,000 to 600,000 distinct CDR3 sequences, 20% to 25% being singletons. These records were also assigned to another study, of yellow fever vaccine responses in identical twins.

The genes are TRBV2 and TRBJ2-5, with 8 bases aligning to TRBD2. Source material: CD4+ T cells sorted from blood. This TCR was recovered from a woman younger than 30 in good health. In nucleotides, the CDR3 is TGTGCCAGCAGCCCCGGGACTAGGCTAGAGACCCAGTACTTC. Its protein is CASSPGTRLETQYF. The complete variable domain, with remaining parts taken from reference TRBV2 and TRBJ2-5, reads EPEVTQTPSHQVTQMGQEVILRCVPISNHLYFYWYRQILGQKVEFLVSFYNNEISEKSEIFDDQFSVERPDGSNFTLKIRSTKLEDSAMYFCASSPGTRLETQYFGPGTRLLVL.